The 10 T cell receptor beta chains in this list originate from one sample, sequenced in a study of long-term antiretroviral therapy in people with HIV (dated 2022 in TCRdb). Sequencing of the TRB variable region was done with the immunoSEQ hsTCRB v3.0 assay at survey level resolution. The table was pulled from immuneACCESS by TCRdb, which kept in-frame rearrangements only. Such tables lose some clones; where checked, under half of the loss comes from unresolved V genes, and the rest has no known cause. The sample table contains about 27,000 clones; only one count was recorded for around 80% of them. The biggest ten clones account for approximately 8.3% of the sample. The sample was unsorted PBMCs, taken 3 years after starting antiretroviral therapy. The receptors were gathered from a man in his forties with HIV.

CDR3 loop: CASSLWTVNTGELFF. CDR3 nucleotide sequence: TGCGCCAGCAGCTTGTGGACGGTGAACACCGGGGAGCTGTTTTTT. The gene calls are TRBV5-1 and TRBJ2-2; D ambiguous. This CDR3 is built from 15 residues. The germline V gene has CDR1 SGHRS and CDR2 YFSETQ. V lost 1 base to trimming and J lost 1 base, with 8 bases between them.

This clone was observed a few times. The V call is TRBV6-5, the J call TRBJ1-1, with a tentative D call TRBD1 (5 bases). The CDR3 length is 13 residues. The germline V gene has CDR1 MNHEY and CDR2 SVGAGI. Trimming left V 6 bases short and J 4 bases short, with 12 bases between. CDR3: CASRTGGGTEAFF. Here the CDR3 DNA reads TGTGCCAGCAGAACGGGTGGGGGCACTGAAGCTTTCTTT.

This chain links TRBV15 with TRBJ2-7; 7 bases map to TRBD2. This CDR3 region has 14 residues. Trimming at V came to 4 bases and at J to 6 bases, leaving 9 bases not matched to a gene. Germline V gene data show CDR1 as LNHNV and CDR2 as YYDKDF (reference sequence). DNA of the CDR3: TGTGCCACCAGCACGGCGGGAGCGTCCGCCGAGCAGTACTTC. This encodes CATSTAGASAEQYF. The variable domain in full, with the rest retrieved from reference TRBV15 and TRBJ2-7, is DAMVIQNPRYQVTQFGKPVTLSCSQTLNHNVMYWYQQKSSQAPKLLFHYYDKDFNNEADTPDNFQSRRPNTSFCFLDIRSPGLGDTAMYLCATSTAGASAEQYFGPGTRLTVT.

The V and J genes are TRBV7-3 and TRBJ2-3; 10 nucleotides align to TRBD2. Germline V lookup: CDR1 SGHTA, CDR2 FQGTGA. The CDR3 length is 15 residues. J gave up 7 bases and V 0 bases, and 4 bases lay outside the gene matches. This CDR3 is CASSLTSGGPNTQYF. In nucleotides, the CDR3 is TGTGCCAGCAGCTTAACTAGCGGGGGGCCGAATACGCAGTATTTT.

This chain uses TRBV19 with TRBJ2-2; D remains ambiguous. V was trimmed by 3 bases and J by 4 bases, leaving 9 bases between them. CDR3 length equals 14 residues. The germline gives CDR1 LNHDA, CDR2 SQIVND (reference sequence). The CDR3 DNA is TGTGCCAGTAGTATCGGGTCTGGCACCGGGGAGCTGTTTTTT. This gives the protein CASSIGSGTGELFF.

The CDR3 nucleotides are TGTGCCAGCAGCACAACGGGACTACCTCTTTTGGATACGCAGTATTTT. The encoded protein is CASSTTGLPLLDTQYF. V gene TRBV7-2 combines with J gene TRBJ2-3, with TRBD2 matching over 7 bases. CDR1 is SGHTA and CDR2 is FQGNSA in the germline V gene. J was trimmed by 6 bases and V by 5 bases; bases with no gene match: 14. This CDR3 region has 16 residues.

The chain uses TRBV25-1 and TRBJ2-5; 8 positions agree with TRBD1. J lost 4 bases, V lost 7 bases, and 8 bases had no gene match. The germline V gene encodes CDR1 MGHDK and CDR2 SYGVNS. CDR3 size: 14 residues. The CDR3 sequence: CASMWAGGGETQYF. The CDR3 DNA is TGTGCCAGCATGTGGGCAGGGGGCGGAGAGACCCAGTACTTC.

V usage is TRBV5-5 and J usage is TRBJ1-5; D gene ambiguous. Germline values: CDR1 SGHKS, CDR2 YYEKEE (reference sequence). The CDR3 runs 14 residues. V was clipped by 7 bases and J by 2 bases, with 13 bases between them. The CDR3 nucleotides read TGTGCCAGCCTAGGCCGGTCGGGCAATCAGCCCCAGCATTTT. Protein product: CASLGRSGNQPQHF.

The rearrangement uses TRBV5-1 and TRBJ2-1, with 10 nucleotides matching TRBD1. This CDR3 has 14 residues. Per germline, CDR1 SGHRS and CDR2 YFSETQ. The V gene end was trimmed by 0 bases and the J gene end by 6 bases; junction bases not matched to a gene: 0. CDR3 amino acids: CASSLGDRGNEQFF. CDR3 nucleotide sequence: TGCGCCAGCAGCTTGGGGGACAGGGGCAATGAGCAGTTCTTC.

The genes are TRBV19 and TRBJ2-1; TRBD2 agrees at 10 bases. The germline V gene encodes CDR1 LNHDA and CDR2 SQIVND (reference sequence). The CDR3 spans 18 residues. Losses at the gene ends were 5 bases for V and 5 bases for J; bases not matched to a gene: 15. The CDR3 protein is CASSPRGLAYPGNNEQFF. For the CDR3, the DNA is TGTGCCAGTAGTCCCCGGGGACTAGCGTACCCTGGGAACAATGAGCAGTTCTTC.